Below, one T cell receptor (beta chain) is given with its context. Sequencing was performed with immunoSEQ multiplex PCR; in TCRdb, only in-frame clones are kept and a portion is missing. The table includes roughly 290,000 clones, approximately 85% detected once. This sample was taken from a study of blood T cell repertoires in COVID-19. Self-reported history from a screening survey and questionnaire set each donor's cohort. This CDR3 has 13 residues. CDR1 and CDR2 (germline): MNHEY, SVGAGI. Trimming removed 8 bases from V and 1 base from J, with 8 bases in between. V usage is TRBV6-5 and J usage is TRBJ2-2, with D tentatively TRBD1 (5 bases). The sample comprised PBMCs or T cells enriched from blood (not recorded which). This receptor was identified in a man aged 25-45 years who had recovered from COVID-19. Written as DNA, the CDR3 is TGTGCCAGCGGTACAGGGAACACCGGGGAGCTGTTTTTT. Translated: CASGTGNTGELFF.